This TCR beta chain was observed in a study of T-cell memory formation after mild COVID-19. About the research overall: In these data, TCR clusters were largely donor specific.

Using its own MiXCR run on the 5' RACE reads, TCRdb lists one record per CDR3 protein. The table lists around 500,000 distinct CDR3 sequences, about 18% of them singletons. This clonotype was seen a few times. The sequenced sample consisted of PBMCs or a T cell subset sorted from them (not recorded which). This TCR derives from an adult woman who had mild COVID-19 (a few samples of this study predate the infection). Cell type and time point are not known.

The CDR3 nucleotides are TGCGCCAGCAGCCGGACCGGGACAGGGGTTTATGGGCGTGAGCAGTTCTTC. As protein: CASSRTGTGVYGREQFF. The chain uses TRBV4-1 and TRBJ2-1; 10 bases line up with TRBD1. The CDR3 has 17 amino acids. V was clipped by 4 bases and J by 9 bases; unmatched bases: 15. Looked up from germline, CDR1 is MGHRA and CDR2 is YSYEKL.